The 31 T cell receptor beta chains below were found in one sample sequenced in a study of T cell responses to AZD1222 COVID-19 vaccine. Sequencing used immunoSEQ multiplex PCR; TCRdb keeps in-frame clones, though not all of them. The sample has approximately 82,000 clones; around nine tenths are singletons. The material sequenced was peripheral blood, taken on day 0 of AZD1222 vaccination. These receptors came from an adult in good health.

This chain connects TRBV13 to TRBJ1-2; D unresolved. Trimming cost V 2 bases and J 2 bases, with 6 bases left between them. Looked up from germline, CDR1 is PRHDT and CDR2 is FYEKMQ (reference sequence). The CDR3 totals 13 residues. The CDR3 DNA follows: TGTGCCAGCAGCTTAAAGGGAAACTATGGCTACACCTTC. Translating gives CASSLKGNYGYTF.

A word on this clone: At the DNA level, this CDR3 is encoded by other sequences in the same sample as well. This rearrangement joins TRBV5-1 to TRBJ1-1; D may be TRBD1 (5 bases). Trimming removed 0 bases from V and 4 bases from J, with 13 bases in between. Germline V gene data show CDR1 as SGHRS and CDR2 as YFSETQ. The CDR3 is made up of 15 amino acids. CDR3 DNA: TGCGCCAGCAGCTTGGCCACAGGAGGTTCCACTGAAGCTTTCTTT. Translating gives CASSLATGGSTEAFF.

The V gene is TRBV11-2, the J gene TRBJ2-5; no definite D call. CDR3 length equals 11 residues. With 4 bases removed from V and 5 bases from J, the gap between germline ends came to 5 bases. In germline, CDR1 is SGHAT, CDR2 FQNNGV. Here the CDR3 reads CASSSGETQYF. The CDR3 coding sequence is TGTGCCAGCAGCTCCGGGGAGACCCAGTACTTC.

The V gene is TRBV10-3, the J gene TRBJ1-6; D is undetermined. The CDR3 runs to 13 residues. Germline lookup yields CDR1 ENHRY and CDR2 SYGVKD. Trimming removed 3 bases at V and 7 bases at J, with 7 bases between. CDR3 protein: CAISEPDNSPLHF. CDR3 coding DNA: TGTGCCATCAGTGAACCGGACAATTCACCCCTCCACTTT.

The chain combines TRBV9 with TRBJ1-4; D may be TRBD1 (5 bases). V gave up 4 bases and J gave up 8 bases, with 12 bases separating them. This CDR3 contains 13 residues. The germline V gene has CDR1 SGDLS and CDR2 YYNGEE. The CDR3 nucleotides are TGTGCCAGCAGCCGGGACGCGAAGGAAAAACTGTTTTTT. It specifies CASSRDAKEKLFF.

V and J are TRBV30 and TRBJ2-5, with 8 bases matching TRBD1. The CDR3 loop spans 15 amino acids. Germline CDR1 GTSNPN, CDR2 SVGIG (reference sequence). Losses at the gene ends were 5 bases for V and 1 base for J; bases not matched to a gene: 9. The CDR3 bases are TGTGCCTGGGAGACGCAGGGGGCCCGCCAAGAGACCCAGTACTTC. This encodes CAWETQGARQETQYF.

The V call is TRBV21-1, the J call TRBJ2-5; TRBD2 reflects the table's D call only, with no check against the DNA. TRBV21-1 is termed a pseudogene. The CDR3 is 19 residues long. CDR3 DNA sequence: TGTGCCAGCAGCTCATCGGCGGGGACTAGCGGGGGGGAGCAAGAGACCCAGTACTTC. It yields the protein CASSSSAGTSGGEQETQYF.

This rearrangement joins TRBV5-5 to TRBJ1-1, with D perhaps TRBD1 (6 bases). CDR1 SGHKS and CDR2 YYEKEE come from the germline V gene (reference sequence). V lost 5 bases and J 6 bases, leaving 14 bases between the germline ends. The CDR3 totals 13 residues. CDR3 in DNA: TGTGCCAGCAGTTCCCGGACAGCCTCTGAAGCTTTCTTT. Amino acid sequence: CASSSRTASEAFF.

The chain employs TRBV28 and TRBJ1-2, with 7 positions matching TRBD1. Losses at the gene ends were 3 bases for V and 6 bases for J; bases not matched to a gene: 4. Germline loops: CDR1 MDHEN, CDR2 SYDVKM. CDR3 length: 13 amino acids. CDR3 sequence: CASSLTGRDGYTF. The CDR3 nucleotides are TGTGCCAGCAGTTTGACAGGGCGAGATGGCTACACCTTC.

The V gene is TRBV5-6, the J gene TRBJ2-4; maybe TRBD1 (6 bases). The CDR3 is made up of 12 amino acids. V lost 7 bases, J lost 5 bases, and 10 bases lay in between. CDR1 is SGHDT, CDR2 YYEEEE, per germline. The CDR3 DNA follows: TGTGCCAGCCAGGGACAAGAAAACATTCAGTACTTC. Its protein is CASQGQENIQYF.

This clone was counted a single time. V is TRBV7-6 and J is TRBJ2-3; D unresolved. V lost 5 bases to trimming and J lost 3 bases, with 9 bases between them. The germline CDR1 and CDR2 sequences are SGHVS and FNYEAQ. This CDR3 comprises 13 residues. In DNA, the CDR3 is TGTGCCAGCAGCCAACGACAAACAGATACGCAGTATTTT. Translation gives CASSQRQTDTQYF.

In its sample, this clone was seen once. The chain joins TRBV5-1 to TRBJ2-4; tentatively, D is TRBD2 (7 bases). Trimming took 2 bases from V and 3 from J, leaving 12 bases between them. Germline-derived CDR1 and CDR2 are SGHRS and YFSETQ. The CDR3 totals 15 residues. CDR3 amino acids: CASSLGGGNKNIQYF. The CDR3 DNA reads TGCGCCAGCAGCTTAGGGGGAGGGAACAAAAACATTCAGTACTTC.

This sequence joins TRBV2 and TRBJ1-2, with no clear D. This CDR3 has 12 amino acids. From germline, CDR1 is SNHLY and CDR2 FYNNEI. The V end was cut by 2 bases, the J end by 8 bases, with 9 bases between. CDR3 residues: CASSEIGWGYTF. The CDR3 coding sequence is TGTGCCAGCAGTGAAATAGGGTGGGGCTACACCTTC.

This chain connects TRBV30 to TRBJ2-4, with D possibly being TRBD1 (5 bases). Germline V CDR1 and CDR2: GTSNPN, SVGIG (reference sequence). CDR3 size: 15 residues. Trimming cost V 2 bases and J 0 bases, with 11 bases left between them. The CDR3 sequence: CAWSKLRGAKNIQYF. DNA for the CDR3: TGTGCCTGGAGTAAACTTAGGGGAGCCAAAAACATTCAGTACTTC.

In its sample, this clone was seen once. The chain couples TRBV3-1 (or the pseudogene TRBV3-2) to TRBJ1-6; D is perhaps TRBD1 (6 bases). CDR3 length: 14 residues. The germline CDR1 and CDR2 sequences are LGHDT and YNNKEL (reference sequence). V shed 3 bases and J shed 5 bases, with 8 bases lying between them. Here the CDR3 DNA reads TGTGCCAGCAGCCAGGACAGAAATAATTCACCCCTCCACTTT. This gives the protein CASSQDRNNSPLHF.

The rearrangement uses TRBV6-4 and TRBJ1-3, with 8 bases that match TRBD1. Trimming cost V 8 bases and J 3 bases; bases outside gene matches: 3. Germline lookup yields CDR1 MRHNA and CDR2 SNTAGT. This CDR3 is built from 13 residues. The CDR3 DNA reads TGTGCCAGCCGACAGGGGTGTGGAAACACCATATATTTT. Its translation is CASRQGCGNTIYF.

The chain employs TRBV28 and TRBJ2-7; tentatively, D is TRBD1 (5 bases). Trimming cost V 2 bases and J 5 bases, with 10 bases left between them. The CDR3 length is 13 residues. Germline V CDR1 and CDR2: MDHEN, SYDVKM. CDR3 loop: CASSLQGTHEQYF. In DNA form, the CDR3 reads TGTGCCAGCAGTTTACAGGGAACCCACGAGCAGTACTTC.

The V call is TRBV5-4, the J call TRBJ1-2; maybe TRBD1 (5 bases). CDR3 length equals 14 residues. The V end was cut by 5 bases, the J end by 4 bases, with 15 bases between. CDR1 is SGHNT, CDR2 YYREEE, per germline (reference sequence). CDR3 protein: CASRSTASPYGYTF. DNA for the CDR3: TGTGCCAGCAGATCGACAGCGTCTCCCTATGGCTACACCTTC.

The rearrangement uses TRBV7-2 and TRBJ1-2; no firm D call. CDR3 length: 13 residues. In germline, CDR1 is SGHTA, CDR2 FQGNSA. Trimming removed 6 bases from V and 6 bases from J, with 14 bases in between. CDR3 in amino acids: CASRVEVGDGYTF. The DNA for the CDR3 is TGTGCCAGCAGGGTGGAAGTTGGCGATGGCTACACCTTC.

The V gene is TRBV18, the J gene TRBJ2-1, with D possibly matching TRBD1 (6 bases). The CDR3 runs 16 residues. V lost 0 bases and J lost 0, with 9 bases in between. The germline V gene has CDR1 KGHSH and CDR2 LQKENI. CDR3 loop: CASSPPLGASYNEQFF. The DNA of the CDR3 is TGTGCCAGCTCACCACCGCTGGGGGCCTCCTACAATGAGCAGTTCTTC.

The chain employs TRBV3-1 (or the pseudogene TRBV3-2) and TRBJ2-6, with unresolved D. The V gene's germline CDR1 is LGHDT and CDR2 YNNKEL (reference sequence). This CDR3 comprises 17 residues. The ends were cut back, 1 base at V and 0 bases at J, with 10 bases in the middle. CDR3 sequence reads: CASSQVKPRSGANVLTF. Here the CDR3 DNA reads TGTGCCAGCAGCCAAGTTAAGCCCCGCTCTGGGGCCAACGTCCTGACTTTC.

The gene calls are TRBV28 and TRBJ1-2; 7 nucleotides agree with TRBD1. V shed 3 bases and J 4 bases; nucleotides not matched to a gene: 5. This CDR3 has 14 residues. Looked up from germline, CDR1 is MDHEN and CDR2 is SYDVKM. CDR3: CASSLERTGYGYTF. CDR3 nucleotides: TGTGCCAGCAGTTTGGAGCGGACAGGCTATGGCTACACCTTC.

This chain joins TRBV6-5 and TRBJ1-1; D may be TRBD1 (6 bases). Germline CDR1 and CDR2: MNHEY and SVGAGI. The CDR3 sequence is 14 residues long. V lost 6 bases and J 0 bases, leaving 11 bases between the germline ends. CDR3 sequence (DNA): TGTGCCAGCAGCCGGGGGGCTATGAACACTGAAGCTTTCTTT. Protein: CASSRGAMNTEAFF.

The rearrangement links TRBV29-1 to TRBJ1-2; the D is unclear. Trimming pared 2 bases from V and 4 bases from J, leaving 8 bases between. Germline lookup yields CDR1 SQVTM and CDR2 ANQGSEA. The CDR3 runs 12 residues. The CDR3 coding sequence is TGCAGCGTTGAAAAGGATGGCTATGGCTACACCTTC. Translation: CSVEKDGYGYTF.

J is TRBJ2-7 and V is TRBV6-2 or TRBV6-3; no firm D call. V shed 3 bases and J shed 2 bases, with 20 bases lying between them. Germline lookup yields CDR1 MNHEY and CDR2 SVGEGT. The CDR3 loop spans 17 amino acids. The CDR3 is CASSYQDGPRRPYEQYF. CDR3 nucleotide sequence: TGTGCCAGCAGTTATCAAGACGGCCCCCGTCGACCCTACGAGCAGTACTTC.

The sample holds a few counts of this clone. The V call is TRBV6-5, the J call TRBJ1-2, with D possibly TRBD1 on 6 matching bases. There are 14 residues in the CDR3. Deletions cut 11 bases from V and 7 bases from J, with 23 bases between. Germline values: CDR1 MNHEY, CDR2 SVGAGI. The CDR3 sequence is CAGASGGARGGYTF. The CDR3 DNA reads as TGTGCCGGAGCCTCGGGGGGGGCTAGAGGTGGCTACACCTTC.

V gene TRBV27 combines with J gene TRBJ1-4; 7 nucleotides agree with TRBD1. This CDR3 is 14 amino acids long. The V and J ends lost 4 bases and 4 bases, in that order; junction bases with no gene match: 3. Germline V lookup: CDR1 MNHEY, CDR2 SMNVEV (reference sequence). The CDR3 spells CASSSGQFNEKLFF. In nucleotides, the CDR3 is TGTGCCAGCAGTTCGGGACAGTTTAATGAAAAACTGTTTTTT.

This clone was recorded once. The rearrangement links TRBV9 to TRBJ2-2, with 9 bases lining up with TRBD1. J was trimmed by 5 bases and V by 3 bases; bases with no gene match: 2. CDR1 and CDR2 from the germline V gene are SGDLS and YYNGEE. The CDR3 covers 14 residues. The CDR3: CASSEGQGTGELFF. The CDR3 region has the DNA TGTGCCAGCAGCGAGGGACAGGGAACCGGGGAGCTGTTTTTT. The variable domain in full, with the rest retrieved from reference TRBV9 and TRBJ2-2, is DSGVTQTPKHLITATGQRVTLRCSPRSGDLSVYWYQQSLDQGLQFLIQYYNGEERAKGNILERFSAQQFPDLHSELNLSSLELGDSALYFCASSEGQGTGELFFGEGSRLTVL.

V is TRBV27 and J is TRBJ2-2; TRBD2 matches at 8 bases. V gave up 2 bases and J gave up 6 bases; unmatched junction bases: 8. This CDR3 contains 16 residues. In germline, CDR1 is MNHEY, CDR2 SMNVEV (reference sequence). CDR3 protein: CASSLGGTSPAGELFF. CDR3 nucleotides: TGTGCCAGCAGTTTAGGTGGGACTAGTCCCGCCGGGGAGCTGTTTTTT.

The V and J genes are TRBV27 and TRBJ1-1; D is uncertain. This CDR3 has 13 residues. Germline loops: CDR1 MNHEY, CDR2 SMNVEV (reference sequence). V lost 3 bases and J lost 1, with 6 bases in between. The CDR3 bases are TGTGCCAGCAGTTTCACAAGGAACACTGAAGCTTTCTTT. Translating it yields CASSFTRNTEAFF.

Here the CDR3 reads CASSSPGNEQYF. CDR3 bases: TGTGCCAGCAGCTCACCGGGGAACGAGCAGTACTTC. The rearrangement links TRBV7-2 to TRBJ2-7; D might be TRBD2 (5 bases). V lost 4 bases to trimming and J lost 5 bases, with 9 bases between them. The CDR3 has 12 residues. The V gene's germline CDR1 is SGHTA and CDR2 FQGNSA.